The 29 T cell receptor beta chains below were found in one sample sequenced in a study of naive and memory T cell subsets. TCR cDNA received a 3' ligated oligonucleotide that carried a UMI. The SP2 primer and nested alpha and beta constant region primers amplified ligated cDNA in four rounds. TCRdb called the UMI-ligation and nested PCR reads again in MiXCR, with one record for every CDR3 protein. Here the sample spans some 780 distinct CDR3 sequences, more than 3.5% being singletons. The material sequenced was skin, taken from a tuberculin skin test site or a saline-injected site (not recorded which). All receptors derive from an adult in good health.

By proportion, this clonotype is large. V usage is TRBV29-1 and J usage is TRBJ2-3; D not resolved. CDR1 and CDR2 (germline): SQVTM, ANQGSEA. This CDR3 contains 15 residues. Trimming cost V 7 bases and J 2 bases, with 19 bases left between them. Written as DNA, the CDR3 is TGCAGCGCCGGCCGTGGTACTAAGAACACAGATACGCAGTATTTT. It yields the protein CSAGRGTKNTDTQYF.

By frequency in the sample, this clonotype is large. This chain links TRBV29-1 with TRBJ2-3; D not certain. The CDR3 spans 14 residues. Germline lookup yields CDR1 SQVTM and CDR2 ANQGSEA. Trimming stripped 1 base from V and 1 base from J, with 9 bases between. CDR3 coding DNA: TGCAGCGTTGAAGGGGCGTCCGGCACAGATACGCAGTATTTT. It is translated as CSVEGASGTDTQYF.

This clonotype is deemed medium-sized (0.01 to 0.1%). This chain uses TRBV12-3 or TRBV12-4 with TRBJ2-7; D remains ambiguous. The CDR3 contains 14 residues. V was shortened by 6 bases and J by 2 bases, with 14 bases between the two germline ends. CDR3 bases: TGTGCCAGCAGCCCAGATAGGTTTCCCTACGAGCAGTACTTC. Translation: CASSPDRFPYEQYF.

In this sample, this clonotype is medium-sized (0.01 to 0.1%). CDR3: CASSSQGDEQYF. In nucleotides, the CDR3 is TGCGCCAGCAGCTCGCAGGGCGACGAGCAGTACTTC. The chain is built from TRBV5-1 and TRBJ2-7; D is possibly TRBD1 (5 bases). Germline V gene lookup returns CDR1 SGHRS and CDR2 YFSETQ. CDR3 length equals 12 residues. V dropped 3 bases and J dropped 5 bases, with 9 bases sitting between them. The full variable domain, with the rest looked up from reference TRBV5-1 and TRBJ2-7, is KAGVTQTPRYLIKTRGQQVTLSCSPISGHRSVSWYQQTPGQGLQFLFEYFSETQRNKGNFPGRFSGRQFSNSRSEMNVSTLELGDSALYLCASSSQGDEQYFGPGTRLTVT.

The V and J genes are TRBV3-1 and TRBJ2-2; 9 bases line up with TRBD2. The germline gives CDR1 LGHDT, CDR2 YNNKEL (reference sequence). V lost 4 bases and J lost 8; bases outside the gene matches: 8. CDR3 size: 15 residues. The chain's CDR3 is CASSPQSSGIGELFF. CDR3 coding DNA: TGTGCCAGCAGCCCTCAGTCTAGCGGGATAGGGGAGCTGTTTTTT.

This clonotype is judged medium-sized. This chain uses TRBV10-1 with TRBJ2-2; D remains unclear. Trimming shortened V by 0 bases and J by 2 bases, and 4 bases separated the two germline ends. This CDR3 has 14 amino acids. Germline CDR1 and CDR2: WNHNN and SYGVQD (reference sequence). CDR3 bases: TGCGCCAGCAGTGAGTCACTAAACACCGGGGAGCTGTTTTTT. It is translated as CASSESLNTGELFF.

This clonotype is medium-sized by share. This chain uses TRBV12-3 or TRBV12-4 with TRBJ2-2; the match to TRBD2 covers 13 bases. Losses at the gene ends were 7 bases for V and 2 bases for J; bases not matched to a gene: 4. This CDR3 is 16 amino acids long. CDR3 in amino acids: CASIWGLAGNTGELFF. In DNA, the CDR3 is TGTGCCAGCATCTGGGGACTAGCGGGAAACACCGGGGAGCTGTTTTTT.

By its share, this clonotype is medium-sized. The chain employs TRBV6-1 and TRBJ2-2, with a possible D match to TRBD2 (6 bases). V shed 8 bases and J shed 7 bases, with 20 bases lying between them. The CDR3 consists of 15 residues. Germline V gives CDR1 MNHNS, CDR2 SASEGT. CDR3 coding DNA: TGTGCCAGCGCGGGATTACTGGTCCGGTACGGGGAGCTGTTTTTT. Encoded protein: CASAGLLVRYGELFF.

Relative to its sample, this clonotype is medium-sized (0.01 to 0.1%). The chain has TRBV20-1 and TRBJ2-5, with TRBD1 as a possible D gene (6 bases). V lost 5 bases, J lost 1 base, and 17 bases lay in between. The CDR3 extends over 15 amino acids. Germline assignment: CDR1 DFQATT and CDR2 SNEGSKA (reference sequence). The CDR3 DNA is TGCAGTGCTCACTTACAGGGCCGATTCCAAGAGACCCAGTACTTC. Translated, it gives CSAHLQGRFQETQYF.

This clonotype is labeled large. The V and J genes are TRBV20-1 and TRBJ2-7; 9 bases align to TRBD1. From germline, CDR1 is DFQATT and CDR2 SNEGSKA (reference sequence). The CDR3 runs to 12 residues. With 6 bases clipped from V and 5 bases from J, the junction kept 5 bases outside the gene matches. The CDR3 DNA sequence: TGCAGTGCCCGCCGGACAGGGGACGAGCAGTACTTC. This encodes CSARRTGDEQYF.

This clonotype is large by share. The CDR3 loop is CSVEDPGTIGYEQYF. CDR3 coding DNA: TGCAGCGTTGAAGATCCCGGGACTATCGGGTACGAGCAGTACTTC. This chain joins TRBV29-1 and TRBJ2-7; the match to TRBD2 covers 7 bases. The trim removed 0 bases at V and 4 bases at J, leaving 9 bases unmatched. The V gene's germline CDR1 is SQVTM and CDR2 ANQGSEA. The CDR3 contains 15 residues.

By proportion, this clonotype is large (0.1 to 1%). This rearrangement joins TRBV18 to TRBJ1-1, with D possibly TRBD1 on 5 matching bases. CDR3 length equals 15 residues. In germline, CDR1 is KGHSH, CDR2 LQKENI. The V end lost 3 bases, the J end lost 1 base, and 12 bases lay between the germline ends. The CDR3 region is CASSPGDSKNTEAFF. CDR3 in DNA: TGTGCCAGCTCACCGGGTGACAGCAAGAACACTGAAGCTTTCTTT.

By share of the sample, this clonotype is large. The rearrangement links TRBV11-2 to TRBJ1-6; a possible D gene is TRBD1 (5 bases). This CDR3 has 18 amino acids. Germline V CDR1 and CDR2: SGHAT, FQNNGV. V gave up 5 bases and J gave up 9 bases, with 26 bases separating them. The CDR3 spells CASSLRGGSLEVVSPLHF. In DNA, the CDR3 is TGTGCCAGCAGCCTTAGGGGAGGTAGCCTTGAGGTTGTTTCACCCCTCCACTTT.

By frequency in the sample, this clonotype is large. V gene TRBV20-1 combines with J gene TRBJ2-3; TRBD1 might be the D (5 bases). The CDR3 sequence is 16 residues long. CDR1 is DFQATT, CDR2 SNEGSKA, per germline (reference sequence). The V and J ends lost 1 base and 0 bases respectively, with 14 bases between them. CDR3 sequence: CSARVAGRASTDTQYF. CDR3 DNA sequence: TGCAGTGCTAGAGTGGCTGGCAGGGCAAGCACAGATACGCAGTATTTT.

This clonotype is medium-sized by share. V and J are TRBV7-9 and TRBJ1-4; 8 nucleotides align to TRBD1. This CDR3 comprises 14 residues. CDR1 and CDR2 from the germline V gene are SEHNR and FQNEAQ (reference sequence). The trim removed 4 bases at V and 8 bases at J, leaving 6 bases unmatched. The DNA of the CDR3 is TGTGCCAGCAGCTCTCAGGGGGCAGGGGAAAAACTGTTTTTT. It translates to CASSSQGAGEKLFF.

This clonotype is medium-sized (0.01 to 0.1%). The chain carries TRBV5-1 and TRBJ2-7; 9 nucleotides align to TRBD1. Germline-derived CDR1 and CDR2 are SGHRS and YFSETQ. This CDR3 spans 14 amino acids. With 3 bases clipped from V and 2 bases from J, the junction kept 3 bases outside the gene matches. CDR3: CASSSRTGAYEQYF. As DNA, the CDR3 is TGCGCCAGCAGCTCTCGGACAGGGGCCTACGAGCAGTACTTC.

This clonotype is categorized as hyperexpanded. This sequence joins TRBV6-6 and TRBJ2-7, with D perhaps matching TRBD2 (5 bases). The CDR3 sequence is 12 residues long. Per the germline V gene, CDR1 is MNHNY and CDR2 is SVGAGI (reference sequence). V lost 6 bases to trimming and J lost 7 bases, with 13 bases between them. CDR3: CASSYGGWEQYF. The DNA of the CDR3 is TGTGCCAGCAGCTATGGAGGATGGGAGCAGTACTTC.

By frequency in the sample, this clonotype is medium-sized. J is TRBJ2-2 and V is TRBV12-5; 14 bases agree with TRBD2. The CDR3 runs to 20 residues. The germline V gene has CDR1 LGHNT and CDR2 FRNRAP. The junction had 14 bases not matched to a gene; V was cut back by 3 bases and J by 5 bases. The CDR3 loop reads CASGFGLGLAGGQGTGELFF. Here the CDR3 DNA reads TGTGCTAGTGGTTTTGGCCTCGGACTAGCGGGAGGCCAAGGGACCGGGGAGCTGTTTTTT.

This clonotype was detected many times. The chain combines TRBV15 with TRBJ2-1, with D possibly TRBD1 on 7 matching bases. Deletions cut 2 bases from V and 2 bases from J, with 10 bases between. This CDR3 has 15 amino acids. Germline-derived CDR1 and CDR2 are LNHNV and YYDKDF (reference sequence). The CDR3 reads CATSRQGGPYNEQFF. CDR3 bases: TGTGCCACCAGCAGACAGGGGGGCCCCTACAATGAGCAGTTCTTC.

This clonotype is labeled as medium-sized (0.01 to 0.1%). This chain uses TRBV20-1 with TRBJ2-3, with TRBD1 matching 7 bases. Trimming took 6 bases from V and 3 from J; bases not matched to a gene: 9. This CDR3 contains 14 residues. Germline V gives CDR1 DFQATT, CDR2 SNEGSKA (reference sequence). CDR3 in amino acids: CSAVRGRGTDTQYF. In nucleotides, the CDR3 is TGCAGTGCCGTTCGCGGCAGGGGGACAGATACGCAGTATTTT.

In its sample, this clonotype was seen many times. A much bigger clone sits one base away, suggesting this may be a read error. The V gene is TRBV4-1, the J gene TRBJ2-1; D is possibly TRBD1 (6 bases). This CDR3 is built from 16 residues. V lost 1 base to trimming and J lost 7 bases, with 17 bases between them. Germline CDR1 MGHRA, CDR2 YSYEKL. As DNA, the CDR3 is TGCGCCAGCAGCCAAGGCCACTCGAGAGGGGGTAATGAGCAGTTCTTC. Its translation is CASSQGHSRGGNEQFF.

This clonotype was recorded many times. A much larger clone lies one base from this, so it may be a read error. The chain is built from TRBV3-1 and TRBJ2-7, with 8 bases fitting TRBD2. The CDR3 has 16 residues. With V trimmed by 2 bases and J by 6 bases, 12 bases remained unmatched. CDR1 and CDR2 from the germline V gene are LGHDT and YNNKEL (reference sequence). In DNA form, the CDR3 reads TGTGCCAGCAGCCAACAGGCGGGACGAGCGGGGGTCGAGCAGTACTTC. It is translated as CASSQQAGRAGVEQYF.

Sample share makes this clonotype large. The V gene is TRBV24-1, the J gene TRBJ2-3, with 10 bases fitting TRBD1. The V and J ends lost 6 bases and 5 bases, in that order; junction bases with no gene match: 19. Germline V lookup: CDR1 KGHDR, CDR2 SFDVKD. The CDR3 contains 19 residues. The CDR3 DNA is TGTGCCACCAGTTCGACAGGGGGCGCAGATCATTTCTCCAAAGATACGCAGTATTTT. It specifies CATSSTGGADHFSKDTQYF.

By sample fraction, this clonotype is large. The V gene is TRBV20-1, the J gene TRBJ2-7, with D perhaps TRBD2 (6 bases). The germline V gene encodes CDR1 DFQATT and CDR2 SNEGSKA (reference sequence). The CDR3 is 11 residues long. V gave up 3 bases and J gave up 3 bases, with 6 bases separating them. CDR3 sequence: CSASGGYEQYF. CDR3 DNA sequence: TGCAGTGCTAGCGGGGGCTACGAGCAGTACTTC.

This clonotype is medium-sized in the sample. This chain joins TRBV10-3 and TRBJ2-7; the match to TRBD2 covers 13 bases. This CDR3 region has 17 residues. Per germline, CDR1 ENHRY and CDR2 SYGVKD. The V segment lost 7 bases and the J segment 4 bases; nucleotides outside the gene matches: 13. The CDR3 loop reads CAIKGEGTSGISYEQYF. Written as DNA, the CDR3 is TGTGCCATCAAGGGGGAAGGGACTAGCGGGATTTCGTACGAGCAGTACTTC.

This clonotype is labeled as large. J is TRBJ2-7 and V is TRBV5-4, with D perhaps matching TRBD2 (6 bases). The V and J ends lost 2 bases and 3 bases respectively, with 15 bases between them. CDR3 length: 15 residues. From germline, CDR1 is SGHNT and CDR2 YYREEE (reference sequence). DNA of the CDR3: TGTGCCAGCAGCTTTGATGCGGGGCCCCACTACGAGCAGTACTTC. Its protein product is CASSFDAGPHYEQYF. Full variable domain (rest looked up from reference TRBV5-4 and TRBJ2-7): ETGVTQSPTHLIKTRGQQVTLRCSSQSGHNTVSWYQQALGQGPQFIFQYYREEENGRGNFPPRFSGLQFPNYSSELNVNALELDDSALYLCASSFDAGPHYEQYFGPGTRLTVT.

By share, this clonotype ranks as large. DNA for the CDR3: TGCAGTGCTAGAGTAGAAGCGGGACGAACATTTTACAATGAGCAGTTCTTC. It translates to CSARVEAGRTFYNEQFF. The rearrangement joins TRBV20-1 to TRBJ2-1; TRBD2 matches at 7 bases. This CDR3 region has 17 residues. Germline V gene sequence: CDR1 DFQATT, CDR2 SNEGSKA (reference sequence). The trim removed 1 base at V and 4 bases at J, leaving 13 bases unmatched.

This clonotype is judged medium-sized. This sequence joins TRBV12-3 or TRBV12-4 and TRBJ2-1, with 9 bases that match TRBD2. V trimming: 5 bases; J trimming: 5 bases; junction bases outside the gene matches: 4. The CDR3 sequence is 14 residues long. The CDR3 is CASSASGKHNEQFF. CDR3 coding DNA: TGTGCCAGCAGTGCTAGCGGGAAACACAATGAGCAGTTCTTC.

In its sample, this clonotype ranks as medium-sized. The chain joins TRBV30 to TRBJ2-1; 7 bases agree with TRBD2. CDR3 length: 15 amino acids. V gave up 0 bases and J gave up 0 bases; unmatched junction bases: 2. Germline CDR1 GTSNPN, CDR2 SVGIG (reference sequence). The CDR3 region is CAWSVGGSSYNEQFF. The CDR3 DNA reads as TGTGCCTGGAGTGTAGGCGGGAGCTCCTACAATGAGCAGTTCTTC.